These 10 T cell receptor beta chains were all obtained from the same sample, sequenced in a study of blood T cell repertoires in COVID-19. Sequencing used immunoSEQ multiplex PCR; TCRdb keeps in-frame clones, though not all of them. The data contain over 250,000 clones, 80% to 90% of them singletons. Sequencing input: peripheral blood. Receptor source: a woman in her seventies with acute or convalescent COVID-19.

The chain joins TRBV5-4 to TRBJ1-1, with 7 bases lining up with TRBD1. Germline assignment: CDR1 SGHNT and CDR2 YYREEE (reference sequence). The CDR3 loop spans 13 amino acids. Losses at the gene ends were 3 bases for V and 10 bases for J; bases not matched to a gene: 9. The CDR3 protein is CASSYDRQGVAFF. CDR3 bases: TGTGCCAGCAGCTACGACCGACAGGGTGTAGCTTTCTTT. The whole variable domain, filled in from reference TRBV5-4 and TRBJ1-1, reads ETGVTQSPTHLIKTRGQQVTLRCSSQSGHNTVSWYQQALGQGPQFIFQYYREEENGRGNFPPRFSGLQFPNYSSELNVNALELDDSALYLCASSYDRQGVAFFGQGTRLTVV.

The chain couples TRBV6-1 to TRBJ1-2; D unclear. Between the trimmed V and J ends, which lost 0 bases and 0 bases, there was a span of 11 bases. Germline values: CDR1 MNHNS, CDR2 SASEGT. The CDR3 has 16 amino acids. The CDR3 region has the DNA TGTGCCAGCAGTGAAGCGGGAGGGAAGGCTAACTATGGCTACACCTTC. Translating gives CASSEAGGKANYGYTF.

The chain carries TRBV5-5 and TRBJ2-3, with a weak D call TRBD1 (6 bases). This CDR3 is built from 17 residues. Germline V gene sequence: CDR1 SGHKS, CDR2 YYEKEE (reference sequence). Trimming took off 0 bases at V and 0 bases at J, with 14 bases between the two ends. CDR3 DNA sequence: TGTGCCAGCAGCTTGGCCAGGTGGGGGCAGAGCACAGATACGCAGTATTTT. Translation: CASSLARWGQSTDTQYF.

The J gene is TRBJ1-5, the V gene TRBV3-1 (or the pseudogene TRBV3-2), with D perhaps matching TRBD1 (5 bases). With 5 bases removed from V and 6 bases from J, the gap between germline ends came to 8 bases. The CDR3 is made up of 12 amino acids. Germline V CDR1 and CDR2: LGHDT, YNNKEL (reference sequence). The DNA for the CDR3 is TGTGCCAGCAGCGGAAGGGGTCAGCCCCAGCATTTT. Protein: CASSGRGQPQHF.

V and J are TRBV2 and TRBJ2-1; TRBD1 agrees at 8 bases. CDR3 length: 14 amino acids. Trimming took 5 bases from V and 5 from J; bases not matched to a gene: 5. CDR1 is SNHLY, CDR2 FYNNEI, per germline. CDR3 in amino acids: CASSRQGTHNEQFF. CDR3 coding DNA: TGTGCCAGCAGTCGACAGGGGACCCACAATGAGCAGTTCTTC.

The chain joins TRBV10-3 to TRBJ2-7; D gene unclear. Per the germline V gene, CDR1 is ENHRY and CDR2 is SYGVKD. The CDR3 spans 12 residues. V lost 4 bases and J 1 base, leaving 5 bases between the germline ends. The CDR3 region is CAISGESYEQYF. CDR3 nucleotides: TGTGCCATCAGTGGCGAATCCTACGAGCAGTACTTC.

This clone was counted a single time. This chain links TRBV9 with TRBJ1-1; D remains ambiguous. Germline V lookup: CDR1 SGDLS, CDR2 YYNGEE. Trimming cost V 0 bases and J 8 bases, with 14 bases left between them. This CDR3 is built from 14 residues. The CDR3 sequence: CASSVGIVGAEAFF. The CDR3 DNA follows: TGTGCCAGCAGCGTAGGAATAGTCGGAGCCGAAGCTTTCTTT.

V is TRBV11-2 and J is TRBJ2-7; no reliable D call. Trimming took 8 bases from V and 5 from J, leaving 16 bases between them. Germline V CDR1 and CDR2: SGHAT, FQNNGV. The CDR3 sequence is 13 residues long. In nucleotides, the CDR3 is TGTGCCAGCCGGTCTCTATCCGGAGACGAGCAGTACTTC. Translation: CASRSLSGDEQYF.

This clone was counted ten times or more. The CDR3, as DNA: TGTGCCAGCAGCTTGCCCGGGAGCCTCGAGCAGTACTTC. Amino acid sequence: CASSLPGSLEQYF. The chain combines TRBV11-1 with TRBJ2-7; D might be TRBD2 (6 bases). The CDR3 is 13 residues long. Trimming left V 3 bases short and J 6 bases short, with 12 bases between. Germline CDR1 reads SGHAT; CDR2 reads FQDESV (reference sequence).

The chain combines TRBV2 with TRBJ1-2; TRBD1 is a possible D gene (5 bases). V was shortened by 7 bases and J by 7 bases, with 13 bases between the two germline ends. The germline CDR1 and CDR2 sequences are SNHLY and FYNNEI. The CDR3 runs 12 residues. For the CDR3, the DNA is TGTGCCAGCACGGTCCGGGGGGGTGGCTACACCTTC. Its translation: CASTVRGGGYTF.